This T cell receptor (beta chain) was identified during a study of cytomegalovirus exposure and HLA in healthy donors. Whole-study context: In terms of ancestry, the Caucasian-associated cluster contained about four fifths of the roughly 400 genotyped donors. Whole-study results and caveats: Approximately 17,000 TCR beta sequences were associated with HLA alleles at 0.05 false discovery rate in a later analysis. Later analysis found that TCR beta chains associated with HLA were more clonally expanded than other, equally common chains. Reportedly, a later analysis found an Asian-associated ancestry cluster had fewer N-insertions than the approximately 700-donor mean.

PCR employed 60 Vbeta and 13 Jbeta primers. Assay used: immunoSEQ multiplex PCR; TCRdb lists only in-frame clones, some missing. The sample holds 170,000 or so clones; approximately 84% are singletons and the top ten take around 5%. About this clone itself: What it binds is unknown.

CDR1 and CDR2 (germline): SNHLY, FYNNEI. The trim removed 8 bases at V and 7 bases at J, leaving 16 bases unmatched. This CDR3 region has 16 residues. The chain couples TRBV2 to TRBJ1-4; TRBD1 agrees at 7 bases. Material for sequencing was PBMCs. This TCR was recovered from a man aged 18 to 35 in good health and CMV-seronegative. CDR3 nucleotide sequence: TGTGCCAGCTTAGGAGGCGCAGGGGGAATGTTTGAAAAACTGTTTTTT. Encoded protein: CASLGGAGGMFEKLFF.